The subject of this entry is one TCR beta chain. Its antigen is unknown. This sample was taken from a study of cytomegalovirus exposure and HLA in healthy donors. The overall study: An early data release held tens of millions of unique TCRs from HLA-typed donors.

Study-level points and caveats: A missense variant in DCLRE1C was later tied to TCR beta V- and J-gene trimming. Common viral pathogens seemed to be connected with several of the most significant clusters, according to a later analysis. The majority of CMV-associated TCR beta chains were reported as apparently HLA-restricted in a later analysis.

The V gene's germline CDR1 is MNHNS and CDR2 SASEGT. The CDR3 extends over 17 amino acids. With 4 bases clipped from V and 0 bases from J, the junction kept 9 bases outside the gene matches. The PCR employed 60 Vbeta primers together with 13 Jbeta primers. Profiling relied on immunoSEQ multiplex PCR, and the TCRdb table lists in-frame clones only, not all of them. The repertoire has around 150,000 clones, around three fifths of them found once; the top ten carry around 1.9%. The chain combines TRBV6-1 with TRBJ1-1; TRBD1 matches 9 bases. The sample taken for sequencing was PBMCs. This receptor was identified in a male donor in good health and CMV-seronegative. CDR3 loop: CASSAGDRVDMNTEAFF. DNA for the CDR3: TGTGCCAGCAGTGCAGGGGACAGGGTGGATATGAACACTGAAGCTTTCTTT.